These 21 T cell receptor beta chains came from one sample sequenced in a study of shared clonotypes between healthy human individuals. Sequencing used immunoSEQ multiplex PCR; TCRdb keeps in-frame clones, though not all of them. The sample consists of fewer than 1.6 million clones, less than 99% of them appearing once. The sequenced sample was naive CD4+ T cells sorted from blood. Subset noted: CD45RA+ positively selected. The receptors here all came from a man under 40 in good health.

This clone appeared a single time. The genes are TRBV11-2 and TRBJ1-5; D is undetermined. The length of the CDR3 is 14 residues. The germline V gene has CDR1 SGHAT and CDR2 FQNNGV. Trimming took 0 bases from V and 6 from J, leaving 9 bases between them. The CDR3 DNA reads as TGTGCCAGCAGCTTAGAAGTTGTGGGTCAGCCCCAGCATTTT. It is translated as CASSLEVVGQPQHF.

CDR3 sequence (DNA): TGTGCCAGCAGTGTCCAGGGACGGAGCTCCTACGAGCAGTACTTC. It translates to CASSVQGRSSYEQYF. V usage is TRBV2 and J usage is TRBJ2-7, with D perhaps given as TRBD1 or TRBD2 (5 bases each). In germline, CDR1 is SNHLY, CDR2 FYNNEI. This CDR3 has 15 amino acids. Trimming took off 4 bases at V and 0 bases at J, with 13 bases between the two ends.

The CDR3 is CASSVMVTSGETQYF. In DNA, the CDR3 is TGTGCCAGCAGCGTAATGGTGACTAGCGGAGAGACCCAGTACTTC. The chain uses TRBV9 and TRBJ2-5, with TRBD2 identical over 9 bases. CDR1 SGDLS and CDR2 YYNGEE come from the germline V gene. V was clipped by 1 base and J by 4 bases; unmatched bases: 5. CDR3 size: 15 residues.

Comments on this clone: The sample contains more than one DNA sequence encoding this CDR3. The chain links TRBV18 to TRBJ2-1, with 8 positions matching TRBD2. J gave up 6 bases and V 3 bases, and 1 base lay outside the gene matches. Germline-derived CDR1 and CDR2 are KGHSH and LQKENI. CDR3 length: 13 amino acids. For the CDR3, the DNA is TGTGCCAGCTCACCCAGCGGGGGCAATGAGCAGTTCTTC. It translates to CASSPSGGNEQFF. The entire variable domain, with the rest obtained from reference TRBV18 and TRBJ2-1, is as follows: NAGVMQNPRHLVRRRGQEARLRCSPMKGHSHVYWYRQLPEEGLKFMVYLQKENIIDESGMPKERFSAEFPKEGPSILRIQQVVRGDSAAYFCASSPSGGNEQFFGPGTRLTVL.

This clone was observed a single time. The chain joins TRBV2 to TRBJ2-5; D is perhaps TRBD1 (6 bases). The CDR3 sequence is 11 residues long. Trimming removed 8 bases from V and 3 bases from J, with 7 bases in between. Germline CDR1 is SNHLY and CDR2 is FYNNEI. The CDR3 DNA sequence: TGTGCCAGCCACAGGGAAGAGACCCAGTACTTC. Protein: CASHREETQYF.

The chain carries TRBV10-3 and TRBJ1-2; weak D call: TRBD1 (5 bases). The CDR3 is 16 residues long. Germline CDR1 is ENHRY and CDR2 is SYGVKD. V gave up 0 bases and J gave up 2 bases, with 13 bases separating them. CDR3 sequence (DNA): TGTGCCATCAGTGAGTCGCTTCAGGGCGGGAACTATGGCTACACCTTC. Its protein is CAISESLQGGNYGYTF.

This clone was seen only once. V is TRBV11-2 and J is TRBJ1-2; D may be TRBD1 (6 bases). CDR1 and CDR2 (germline): SGHAT, FQNNGV. The CDR3 totals 16 residues. V shed 2 bases and J shed 5 bases, with 18 bases lying between them. The CDR3 here is CASSLTPTGIPYGYTF. The CDR3 bases are TGTGCCAGCAGCTTAACCCCGACAGGCATCCCGTATGGCTACACCTTC.

The chain links TRBV28 to TRBJ2-7, with D unresolved. Germline V gene data show CDR1 as MDHEN and CDR2 as SYDVKM. Trimming took off 6 bases at V and 2 bases at J, with 17 bases between the two ends. The CDR3 runs 15 residues. The CDR3 DNA is TGTGCCAGCAGCCTCCAAAGGGCCGGTACCTACGAGCAGTACTTC. It translates to CASSLQRAGTYEQYF.

CDR3 in amino acids: CASSTSGGYEQYF. CDR3 bases: TGTGCCAGTTCGACTAGCGGGGGCTACGAGCAGTACTTC. The gene calls are TRBV19 and TRBJ2-7; 12 bases fit TRBD2. Looked up from germline, CDR1 is LNHDA and CDR2 is SQIVND (reference sequence). The CDR3 runs to 13 residues. V lost 8 bases and J lost 3; bases outside the gene matches: 2.

J is TRBJ2-7 and V is TRBV7-2, with TRBD2 matching 10 bases. The germline V gene has CDR1 SGHTA and CDR2 FQGNSA. The length of the CDR3 is 15 residues. V was pared by 2 bases and J by 4 bases, with 5 bases of the junction left unmatched. CDR3 residues: CASSLFWTSGYEQYF. The DNA for the CDR3 is TGTGCCAGCAGCTTATTCTGGACTAGCGGATACGAGCAGTACTTC.

The chain recombines TRBV18 with TRBJ1-2; 7 bases align to TRBD1. The CDR3 loop spans 15 amino acids. V dropped 3 bases and J dropped 0; count of bases not matched to a gene: 4. The germline CDR1 and CDR2 sequences are KGHSH and LQKENI. The DNA for the CDR3 is TGTGCCAGCTCACCGGGACAGAGATCTAACTATGGCTACACCTTC. Its protein product is CASSPGQRSNYGYTF.

Only one count was recorded for this clone. The gene calls are TRBV15 and TRBJ1-5; 10 bases line up with TRBD1. CDR1 LNHNV and CDR2 YYDKDF come from the germline V gene (reference sequence). With 6 bases clipped from V and 6 bases from J, the junction kept 2 bases outside the gene matches. This CDR3 contains 13 residues. In DNA form, the CDR3 reads TGTGCCACCAGAAGACAGGGGGCTCAGCCCCAGCATTTT. Encoded protein: CATRRQGAQPQHF.

This clone occurred once. The chain uses TRBV6-1 and TRBJ2-7, with a weak D call TRBD2 (6 bases). Deletions cut 2 bases from V and 2 bases from J, with 19 bases between. Looked up from germline, CDR1 is MNHNS and CDR2 is SASEGT. CDR3 length: 17 amino acids. CDR3 region: CASSELPPLAYPYEQYF. The DNA of the CDR3 is TGTGCCAGCAGTGAACTTCCCCCCCTAGCGTACCCCTACGAGCAGTACTTC.

This chain joins TRBV10-1 and TRBJ2-7; 10 bases are a match to TRBD2. V was pared by 5 bases and J by 6 bases, with 7 bases of the junction left unmatched. The CDR3 is made up of 14 amino acids. Germline CDR1 is WNHNN and CDR2 is SYGVQD (reference sequence). The CDR3 region has the DNA TGCGCCAGCAGTCCCAGCGGGAGGGCCTCCGAGCAGTACTTC. Protein sequence: CASSPSGRASEQYF.

This clone was found once. This chain uses TRBV1 with TRBJ2-4; TRBD1 is taken as the D call from the table, unchecked against the DNA. TRBV1 is labeled a pseudogene. CDR3 length: 14 amino acids. CDR3 amino acids: CTSSRRASKNIQYF. CDR3 coding DNA: TGCACCAGCAGCCGCAGGGCAAGCAAAAACATTCAGTACTTC.

The chain uses TRBV10-3 and TRBJ2-3; maybe TRBD2 (6 bases). Germline V CDR1 and CDR2: ENHRY, SYGVKD. The CDR3 extends over 14 amino acids. V was clipped by 3 bases and J by 1 base, with 8 bases between them. CDR3 amino acids: CAISESSGTDTQYF. The CDR3 DNA reads as TGTGCCATCAGTGAATCTAGCGGCACAGATACGCAGTATTTT.

As for this clone: Different DNA sequences within this sample yield the same CDR3. This chain connects TRBV11-3 to TRBJ1-1, with a weak D call TRBD1 (6 bases). Germline V gene data show CDR1 as SGHNT and CDR2 as YENEEA. This CDR3 spans 14 amino acids. The germline V and J ends were trimmed by 3 bases and 1 base, with 9 bases remaining between them. The DNA for the CDR3 is TGTGCCAGCAGCTTGGGGGGCGGGAACACTGAAGCTTTCTTT. Translating it yields CASSLGGGNTEAFF.

CDR3 nucleotide sequence: TGTGCCAGCAGCTTAACTGGACACCACTCCTACGAGCAGTACTTC. Translated, it gives CASSLTGHHSYEQYF. This chain joins TRBV7-2 and TRBJ2-7, with D perhaps matching TRBD1 (5 bases). This CDR3 comprises 15 residues. Germline CDR1 is SGHTA and CDR2 is FQGNSA. Trimming stripped 2 bases from V and 0 bases from J, with 11 bases between.

V is TRBV2 and J is TRBJ2-5; 7 bases are a match to TRBD2. CDR1 is SNHLY and CDR2 is FYNNEI in the germline V gene. This CDR3 comprises 15 residues. Losses at the gene ends were 4 bases for V and 4 bases for J; bases not matched to a gene: 9. For the CDR3, the DNA is TGTGCCAGCAGTGCGGGACTATCTCTGACAGAGACCCAGTACTTC. Its translation: CASSAGLSLTETQYF. The full variable domain, rest sourced from reference TRBV2 and TRBJ2-5, is EPEVTQTPSHQVTQMGQEVILRCVPISNHLYFYWYRQILGQKVEFLVSFYNNEISEKSEIFDDQFSVERPDGSNFTLKIRSTKLEDSAMYFCASSAGLSLTETQYFGPGTRLLVL.

The gene calls are TRBV4-1 and TRBJ2-2; D uncertain. Per the germline V gene, CDR1 is MGHRA and CDR2 is YSYEKL. The CDR3 runs to 15 residues. Trimming left V 7 bases short and J 1 base short, with 13 bases between. Here the CDR3 reads CASTPIGQNTGELFF. The DNA of the CDR3 is TGCGCCAGCACCCCAATAGGGCAGAACACCGGGGAGCTGTTTTTT.

This chain links TRBV2 with TRBJ1-1; 9 positions match TRBD1. CDR3 length: 14 residues. Germline values: CDR1 SNHLY, CDR2 FYNNEI. After removal of 2 bases from V and 6 bases from J, the junction contained 4 bases not matched to a gene. The CDR3 sequence is CASSEPRTGAEAFF. In nucleotides, the CDR3 is TGTGCCAGCAGTGAACCCCGGACAGGGGCTGAAGCTTTCTTT.